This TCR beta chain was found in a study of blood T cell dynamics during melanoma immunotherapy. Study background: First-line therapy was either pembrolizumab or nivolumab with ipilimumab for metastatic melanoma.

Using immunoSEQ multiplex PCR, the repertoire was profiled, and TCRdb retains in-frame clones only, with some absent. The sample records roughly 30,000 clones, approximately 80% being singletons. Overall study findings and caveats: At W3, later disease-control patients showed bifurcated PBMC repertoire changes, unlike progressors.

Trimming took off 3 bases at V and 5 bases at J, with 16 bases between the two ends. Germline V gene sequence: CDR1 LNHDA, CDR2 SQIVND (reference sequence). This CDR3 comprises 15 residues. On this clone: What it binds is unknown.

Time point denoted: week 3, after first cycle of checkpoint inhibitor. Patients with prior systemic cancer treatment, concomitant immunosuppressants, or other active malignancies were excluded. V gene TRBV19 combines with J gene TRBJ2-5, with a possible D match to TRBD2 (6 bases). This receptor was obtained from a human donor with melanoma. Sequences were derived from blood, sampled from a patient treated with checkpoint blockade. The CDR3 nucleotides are TGTGCCAGTAGTATCTACGGGGGAGGACGGGAGACCCAGTACTTC. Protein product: CASSIYGGGRETQYF.